The clone carrying this T cell receptor (beta chain) showed up just once. This record comes from a study of shared clonotypes between healthy human individuals. Assay used: immunoSEQ multiplex PCR; TCRdb lists only in-frame clones, some missing. This table holds millions of clones, 85% to 95% found once. The CDR3 length is 13 residues. Trimming cost V 4 bases and J 0 bases, with 6 bases left between them. Germline CDR1 and CDR2: GTSNPN and SVGIG (reference sequence). This chain joins TRBV30 and TRBJ1-4; D not certain. Sequenced: naive CD4+ T cells from PBMCs. Subset here: CD45RA+ positively selected. The clonotype was recovered from a man aged 18 to 29 in good health. Some clones in this sample may be carry-over from other donors' samples. As DNA, the CDR3 is TGTGCCTGGAAGCGGTCAACTAATGAAAAACTGTTTTTT. Translation gives CAWKRSTNEKLFF.